One sample yielded the 18 T cell receptor beta chains listed below, sequenced in a study of shared clonotypes between healthy human individuals. CD45RO negativity and positive selection for CCR7 defined naive CD8 cells, a population that excluded terminally differentiated effector memory CD45RA+ cells. Generated by immunoSEQ multiplex PCR, the TCRdb table keeps only in-frame clones and is missing some. The sample shows about 2 million clones, about 95% of them seen only once. What was sequenced was naive CD8+ T cells sorted from blood. These receptors came from a man aged 18-30 years in good health.

The chain couples TRBV19 to TRBJ2-1; D remains unclear. The V gene lost 5 bases and the J gene lost 3 bases, with 11 bases spanning the gap. In germline, CDR1 is LNHDA, CDR2 SQIVND (reference sequence). CDR3 length: 14 amino acids. The CDR3 DNA reads as TGTGCCAGTAGTTCGGACCACTACTACAATGAGCAGTTCTTC. As protein: CASSSDHYYNEQFF. Full variable domain (rest looked up from reference TRBV19 and TRBJ2-1): DGGITQSPKYLFRKEGQNVTLSCEQNLNHDAMYWYRQDPGQGLRLIYYSQIVNDFQKGDIAEGYSVSREKKESFPLTVTSAQKNPTAFYLCASSSDHYYNEQFFGPGTRLTVL.

In regard to this clone: Other DNA sequences in the same sample also yield this CDR3. The chain couples TRBV6-5 to TRBJ2-7, with D tentatively TRBD2 (6 bases). Germline V lookup: CDR1 MNHEY, CDR2 SVGAGI. The CDR3 has 13 amino acids. Trimming took off 5 bases at V and 2 bases at J, with 10 bases between the two ends. The CDR3 region is CASSPAGAYEQYF. CDR3 DNA sequence: TGTGCCAGCAGTCCAGCGGGCGCCTACGAGCAGTACTTC.

The chain links TRBV5-1 to TRBJ2-2; 12 bases line up with TRBD2. Germline V CDR1 and CDR2: SGHRS, YFSETQ. The CDR3 is 19 residues long. V lost 0 bases, J lost 0 bases, and 6 bases stayed unmatched. The CDR3 loop reads CASSLELAGGLTNTGELFF. The DNA of the CDR3 is TGCGCCAGCAGCTTGGAACTAGCGGGGGGTCTAACGAACACCGGGGAGCTGTTTTTT. The full variable domain, completed using reference TRBV5-1 and TRBJ2-2, is KAGVTQTPRYLIKTRGQQVTLSCSPISGHRSVSWYQQTPGQGLQFLFEYFSETQRNKGNFPGRFSGRQFSNSRSEMNVSTLELGDSALYLCASSLELAGGLTNTGELFFGEGSRLTVL.

The rearrangement joins TRBV28 to TRBJ2-3; 10 bases fit TRBD1. Unmatched junction bases numbered 4, after V lost 6 bases and J lost 4 bases. Germline loops: CDR1 MDHEN, CDR2 SYDVKM. The CDR3 runs 14 residues. DNA of the CDR3: TGTGCCAGCAGGGTGACAGGGGGCGCAGATACGCAGTATTTT. Translated, it gives CASRVTGGADTQYF.

This sequence joins TRBV7-6 and TRBJ2-1; 10 bases agree with TRBD2. The CDR3 is made up of 15 amino acids. Germline V lookup: CDR1 SGHVS, CDR2 FNYEAQ. V shed 3 bases, J shed 4 bases, and the junction held 3 bases outside the gene matches. The CDR3 region has the DNA TGTGCCAGCAGCTTTAGCGGGGGGCCATACAATGAGCAGTTCTTC. This gives the protein CASSFSGGPYNEQFF.

The chain couples TRBV6-6 to TRBJ2-5, with D possibly being TRBD2 (5 bases). From germline, CDR1 is MNHNY and CDR2 SVGAGI (reference sequence). V lost 1 base and J lost 2, with 8 bases in between. This CDR3 is built from 14 residues. The CDR3 reads CASSYLPGQETQYF. Written as DNA, the CDR3 is TGTGCCAGCAGTTACTTACCGGGACAAGAGACCCAGTACTTC.

This chain joins TRBV6-6 and TRBJ2-1, with 11 bases fitting TRBD2. The V and J ends lost 4 bases and 9 bases, in that order; junction bases with no gene match: 8. This CDR3 is built from 15 residues. Germline values: CDR1 MNHNY, CDR2 SVGAGI (reference sequence). This chain's CDR3 is CASSLAGGPNGEQFF. CDR3 coding DNA: TGTGCCAGCAGTTTAGCGGGGGGGCCAAACGGTGAGCAGTTCTTC.

This clone was detected once. The V call is TRBV5-5, the J call TRBJ2-2, with D maybe TRBD1 (5 bases). Looked up from germline, CDR1 is SGHKS and CDR2 is YYEKEE (reference sequence). This CDR3 is 17 amino acids long. With 4 bases removed from V and 0 bases from J, the gap between germline ends came to 16 bases. The CDR3 is CASSPPRQMTNTGELFF. For the CDR3, the DNA is TGTGCCAGCAGCCCCCCGCGACAGATGACGAACACCGGGGAGCTGTTTTTT.

The V and J genes are TRBV6-5 and TRBJ2-1; TRBD2 matches at 10 bases. Germline V CDR1 and CDR2: MNHEY, SVGAGI. The length of the CDR3 is 16 residues. V lost 0 bases and J lost 8; bases outside the gene matches: 7. CDR3 sequence: CASSYSTSGTTDEQFF. The DNA for the CDR3 is TGTGCCAGCAGTTACTCTACTAGCGGGACTACCGATGAGCAGTTCTTC.

V is TRBV15 and J is TRBJ1-1, with D tentatively TRBD1 (6 bases). Germline loops: CDR1 LNHNV, CDR2 YYDKDF (reference sequence). Deletions cut 11 bases from V and 1 base from J, with 14 bases between. There are 13 residues in the CDR3. Written as DNA, the CDR3 is TGTGCCTCCCGGGGGACACCGAACACTGAAGCTTTCTTT. This translates into CASRGTPNTEAFF.

J is TRBJ2-2 and V is TRBV7-8, with D maybe TRBD1 (6 bases). With 7 bases removed from V and 6 bases from J, the gap between germline ends came to 15 bases. Per the germline V gene, CDR1 is SGHVS and CDR2 is FQNEAQ. CDR3 size: 14 residues. The CDR3 DNA reads TGTGCCAGCATCCTAAACAGGGTACCCGGGGAGCTGTTTTTT. Encoded protein: CASILNRVPGELFF.

The chain joins TRBV5-3 to TRBJ2-1; TRBD2 agrees at 11 bases. Being an ORF, TRBV5-3 has a function that is uncertain. This CDR3 is built from 17 residues. V gave up 4 bases and J gave up 5 bases; unmatched junction bases: 11. The CDR3 protein is CARSPERLAGGNNEQFF. The DNA of the CDR3 is TGTGCCAGAAGCCCGGAACGCCTAGCGGGAGGAAACAATGAGCAGTTCTTC.

The chain employs TRBV14 and TRBJ2-7; 10 nucleotides match TRBD2. The CDR3 has 15 amino acids. Germline CDR1 and CDR2: SGHDN and FVKESK. After removal of 4 bases from V and 2 bases from J, the junction contained 5 bases not matched to a gene. CDR3 in DNA: TGTGCCAGCAGCCGTAGCGGGAGGACAACCTACGAGCAGTACTTC. Its protein is CASSRSGRTTYEQYF.

This clone came up once. The gene calls are TRBV5-6 and TRBJ2-7; D gene ambiguous. Germline V gene sequence: CDR1 SGHDT, CDR2 YYEEEE. V shed 0 bases and J shed 6 bases, with 10 bases lying between them. The CDR3 is 13 amino acids. This CDR3 is CASSLGHPGEQYF. The CDR3 nucleotides read TGTGCCAGCAGCTTGGGGCACCCGGGCGAGCAGTACTTC.

The chain is built from TRBV5-6 and TRBJ1-5; D gene uncertain. This CDR3 contains 13 residues. V shed 2 bases and J shed 5 bases, with 8 bases lying between them. The germline V gene has CDR1 SGHDT and CDR2 YYEEEE. CDR3 protein: CASSFGLDQPQHF. In DNA, the CDR3 is TGTGCCAGCAGCTTCGGGCTTGATCAGCCCCAGCATTTT.

The gene calls are TRBV27 and TRBJ2-2; no reliable D call. Looked up from germline, CDR1 is MNHEY and CDR2 is SMNVEV (reference sequence). Trimming pared 5 bases from V and 7 bases from J, leaving 8 bases between. This CDR3 has 12 amino acids. The CDR3 DNA sequence: TGTGCCAGCAGTCCCTTCGACGGGGAGCTGTTTTTT. Translated, it gives CASSPFDGELFF.

This chain connects TRBV5-6 to TRBJ2-7; no reliable D call. V lost 5 bases and J lost 0, with 12 bases in between. The CDR3 sequence is 14 residues long. The V gene's germline CDR1 is SGHDT and CDR2 YYEEEE. CDR3: CASSSRQDSYEQYF. DNA for the CDR3: TGTGCCAGCAGTTCGAGGCAGGACTCCTACGAGCAGTACTTC. Full variable domain (outside the CDR3, taken from reference TRBV5-6 and TRBJ2-7): DAGVTQSPTHLIKTRGQQVTLRCSPKSGHDTVSWYQQALGQGPQFIFQYYEEEERQRGNFPDRFSGHQFPNYSSELNVNALLLGDSALYLCASSSRQDSYEQYFGPGTRLTVT.

Concerning this clone itself: Other DNA variants within this sample encode the same CDR3. The chain recombines TRBV9 with TRBJ2-7; tentatively, D is TRBD1 (5 bases). V gave up 0 bases and J gave up 0 bases, with 10 bases separating them. Germline loops: CDR1 SGDLS, CDR2 YYNGEE. The CDR3 covers 15 residues. For the CDR3, the DNA is TGTGCCAGCAGCGTAGACGACAGTTCCTCCTACGAGCAGTACTTC. This sequence encodes CASSVDDSSSYEQYF.